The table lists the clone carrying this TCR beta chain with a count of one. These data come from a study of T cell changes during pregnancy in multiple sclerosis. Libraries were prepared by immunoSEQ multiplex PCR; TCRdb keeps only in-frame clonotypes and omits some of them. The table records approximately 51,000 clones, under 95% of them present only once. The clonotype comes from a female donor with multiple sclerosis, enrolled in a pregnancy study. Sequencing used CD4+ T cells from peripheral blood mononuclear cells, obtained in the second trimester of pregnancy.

The DNA for the CDR3 is TGTGCCAGCAGCAGGCCTTTAACTAACAATGAGCAGTTCTTC. Translating gives CASSRPLTNNEQFF. V gene TRBV9 combines with J gene TRBJ2-1, with unresolved D. The CDR3 is made up of 14 amino acids. Germline V gene data show CDR1 as SGDLS and CDR2 as YYNGEE. The ends were cut back, 4 bases at V and 5 bases at J, with 13 bases in the middle.